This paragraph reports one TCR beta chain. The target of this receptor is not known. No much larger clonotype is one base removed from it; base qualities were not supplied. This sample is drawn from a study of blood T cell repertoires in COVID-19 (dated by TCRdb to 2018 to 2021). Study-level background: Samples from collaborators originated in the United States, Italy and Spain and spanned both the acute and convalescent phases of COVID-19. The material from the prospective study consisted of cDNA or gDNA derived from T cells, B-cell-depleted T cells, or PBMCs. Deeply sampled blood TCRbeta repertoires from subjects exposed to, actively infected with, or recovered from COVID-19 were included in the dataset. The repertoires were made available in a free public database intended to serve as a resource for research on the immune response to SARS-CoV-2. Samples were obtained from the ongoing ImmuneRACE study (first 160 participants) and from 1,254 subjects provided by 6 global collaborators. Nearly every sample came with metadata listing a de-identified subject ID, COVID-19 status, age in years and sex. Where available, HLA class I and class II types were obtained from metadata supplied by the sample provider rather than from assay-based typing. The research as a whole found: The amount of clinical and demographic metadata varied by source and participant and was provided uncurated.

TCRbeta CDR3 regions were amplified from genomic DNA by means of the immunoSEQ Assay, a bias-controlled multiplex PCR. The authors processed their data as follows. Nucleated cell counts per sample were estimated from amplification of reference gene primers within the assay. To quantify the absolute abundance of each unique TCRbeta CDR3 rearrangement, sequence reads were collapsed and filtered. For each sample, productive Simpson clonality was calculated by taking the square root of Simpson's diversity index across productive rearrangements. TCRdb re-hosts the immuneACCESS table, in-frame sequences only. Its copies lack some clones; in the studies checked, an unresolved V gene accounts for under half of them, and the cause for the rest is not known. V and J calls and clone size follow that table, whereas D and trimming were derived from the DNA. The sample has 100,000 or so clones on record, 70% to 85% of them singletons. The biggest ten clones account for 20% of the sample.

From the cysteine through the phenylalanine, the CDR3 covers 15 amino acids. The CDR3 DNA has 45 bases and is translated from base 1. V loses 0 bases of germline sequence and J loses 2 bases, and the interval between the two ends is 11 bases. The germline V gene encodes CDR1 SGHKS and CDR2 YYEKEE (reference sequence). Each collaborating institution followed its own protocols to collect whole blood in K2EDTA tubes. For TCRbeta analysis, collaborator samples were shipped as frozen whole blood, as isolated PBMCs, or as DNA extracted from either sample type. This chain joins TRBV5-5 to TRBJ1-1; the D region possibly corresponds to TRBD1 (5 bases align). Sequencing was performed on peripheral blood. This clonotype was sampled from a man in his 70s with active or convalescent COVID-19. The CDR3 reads CASSLGLQGNTEAFF. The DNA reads TGTGCCAGCAGCTTGGGACTCCAGGGAAACACTGAAGCTTTCTTT.